A single sample gave rise to the 30 T cell receptor beta chains below, sequenced in a study of radiation and T cells in renal cell carcinoma. Time point meaning: blood 4 weeks post-SBRT, at nephrectomy. The sample's treatment: 15 Gy SBRT to primary tumor, nephrectomy 4 weeks later. Measured with immunoSEQ multiplex PCR; TCRdb has only the in-frame clones, and not every one. The sample gives 130,000 to 150,000 clones, 86% of which show up once; less than 20% is in the top ten. The sample was blood, taken from a patient whose treatment included radiotherapy and nephrectomy. These receptors all come from a woman aged 45-59 years with renal cell carcinoma.

This chain uses TRBV18 with TRBJ2-5, with TRBD2 matching over 7 bases. The V gene's germline CDR1 is KGHSH and CDR2 LQKENI. After removal of 0 bases from V and 4 bases from J, the junction contained 8 bases not matched to a gene. CDR3 length: 16 residues. This CDR3 is CASSPPGGMLGETQYF. Here the CDR3 DNA reads TGTGCCAGCTCACCACCGGGAGGGATGTTAGGAGAGACCCAGTACTTC.

The chain recombines TRBV7-9 with TRBJ2-2; no clear D. V lost 2 bases and J 8 bases, leaving 9 bases between the germline ends. CDR3 length: 13 amino acids. The germline V gene has CDR1 SEHNR and CDR2 FQNEAQ (reference sequence). The CDR3 here is CASSLNFMGELFF. The CDR3 DNA sequence: TGTGCCAGCAGCTTAAATTTTATGGGGGAGCTGTTTTTT.

This clone was seen once. This chain links TRBV10-1 with TRBJ2-7; D is undetermined. CDR3 length: 13 residues. The germline CDR1 and CDR2 sequences are WNHNN and SYGVQD (reference sequence). Trimming removed 2 bases from V and 0 bases from J, with 5 bases in between. CDR3 DNA sequence: TGCGCCAGCAGTGAGGGTGACTCCTACGAGCAGTACTTC. Encoded protein: CASSEGDSYEQYF.

The J gene is TRBJ2-1, the V gene TRBV7-9, with TRBD2 matching 7 bases. Trimming at V came to 1 base and at J to 6 bases, leaving 0 bases not matched to a gene. The CDR3 is 13 residues long. Germline lookup yields CDR1 SEHNR and CDR2 FQNEAQ (reference sequence). CDR3 coding DNA: TGTGCCAGCAGCTTAGGACTAGCCAATGAGCAGTTCTTC. This codes for CASSLGLANEQFF.

A word on this clone: Relative to the germline gene, one junction end is altered; a read error may explain this. The chain has TRBV5-8 and TRBJ2-6; TRBD1 is a possible D gene (5 bases). Germline V gene sequence: CDR1 SGHTS, CDR2 YDEGEE. This CDR3 is built from 18 residues. The CDR3 nucleotides read TGCGCCAGCAGCCCCCAGACAGTTGACGTCTCTGGGGCCAACGTCCTGACTTTC. The encoded protein is CASSPQTVDVSGANVLTF.

The chain joins TRBV9 to TRBJ2-5; D is unclear. With 0 bases removed from V and 2 bases from J, the gap between germline ends came to 8 bases. Looked up from germline, CDR1 is SGDLS and CDR2 is YYNGEE. This CDR3 is built from 14 residues. The CDR3: CASSVEQLQETQYF. Here the CDR3 DNA reads TGTGCCAGCAGCGTAGAACAGCTACAAGAGACCCAGTACTTC.

The chain uses TRBV5-4 and TRBJ1-1; 9 bases are shared with TRBD1. The CDR3 runs to 14 residues. The J segment lost 2 bases and the V segment lost 4 bases, leaving 3 bases of the junction unmatched. From germline, CDR1 is SGHNT and CDR2 YYREEE (reference sequence). CDR3 nucleotide sequence: TGTGCCAGCAGCAGAACAGGGGGCAACACTGAAGCTTTCTTT. It yields the protein CASSRTGGNTEAFF.

This chain connects TRBV19 to TRBJ2-5; 9 bases align to TRBD2. J lost 0 bases, V lost 6 bases, and 5 bases had no gene match. This CDR3 has 15 amino acids. Germline-derived CDR1 and CDR2 are LNHDA and SQIVND (reference sequence). CDR3 residues: CASRTAGGNQETQYF. The CDR3 bases are TGTGCCAGTAGGACAGCGGGAGGAAACCAAGAGACCCAGTACTTC.

The gene calls are TRBV28 and TRBJ2-3, with D tentatively TRBD1 (5 bases). Germline CDR1 reads MDHEN; CDR2 reads SYDVKM. Trimming pared 4 bases from V and 0 bases from J, leaving 14 bases between. CDR3 length: 16 residues. Written as DNA, the CDR3 is TGTGCCAGCAGTTCGCGATGGGGCCCTAGCACAGATACGCAGTATTTT. Residues: CASSSRWGPSTDTQYF. The whole variable domain, filled in from reference TRBV28 and TRBJ2-3, reads DVKVTQSSRYLVKRTGEKVFLECVQDMDHENMFWYRQDPGLGLRLIYFSYDVKMKEKGDIPEGYSVSREKKERFSLILESASTNQTSMYLCASSSRWGPSTDTQYFGPGTRLTVL.

The rearrangement links TRBV6-1 to TRBJ2-3; no reliable D call. V dropped 1 base and J dropped 4 bases, with 6 bases sitting between them. Germline V gene lookup returns CDR1 MNHNS and CDR2 SASEGT. This CDR3 is 13 amino acids long. CDR3 in amino acids: CASSEERADTQYF. The CDR3 DNA follows: TGTGCCAGCAGTGAAGAAAGGGCAGATACGCAGTATTTT.

V is TRBV5-1 and J is TRBJ1-4; D is unclear. Trimming stripped 2 bases from V and 0 bases from J, with 11 bases between. The germline CDR1 and CDR2 sequences are SGHRS and YFSETQ. The CDR3 is 16 amino acids. The DNA of the CDR3 is TGCGCCAGCAGCTTAGGGATCACTGCAACTAATGAAAAACTGTTTTTT. It specifies CASSLGITATNEKLFF.

This chain joins TRBV7-2 and TRBJ2-1; D assignment may be TRBD1 or TRBD2 (5 bases each). Looked up from germline, CDR1 is SGHTA and CDR2 is FQGNSA. V lost 5 bases and J lost 9, with 17 bases in between. The CDR3 covers 14 residues. The CDR3 loop is CASSGTLEEGEQFF. CDR3 nucleotides: TGTGCCAGCAGCGGGACCCTCGAGGAAGGTGAGCAGTTCTTC.

This chain joins TRBV5-6 and TRBJ1-6, with TRBD1 matching over 7 bases. Germline assignment: CDR1 SGHDT and CDR2 YYEEEE. The junction had 2 bases not matched to a gene; V was cut back by 2 bases and J by 0 bases. There are 16 residues in the CDR3. The CDR3: CASSLRDSSYNSPLHF. CDR3 DNA: TGTGCCAGCAGCTTACGGGACAGCTCCTATAATTCACCCCTCCACTTT.

V is TRBV28 and J is TRBJ2-7; D is unresolved. Trimming shortened V by 3 bases and J by 9 bases, and 12 bases separated the two germline ends. The CDR3 is 12 amino acids. CDR1 MDHEN and CDR2 SYDVKM come from the germline V gene. The CDR3, as DNA: TGTGCCAGCAGTTTGGCAGGATTGGGGCAGTACTTC. It is translated as CASSLAGLGQYF.

In this sample, this clone turned up once. The chain is built from TRBV5-1 and TRBJ2-7; D is possibly TRBD1 or TRBD2 (5 bases each). Germline V gene lookup returns CDR1 SGHRS and CDR2 YFSETQ. Trimming shortened V by 4 bases and J by 3 bases, and 11 bases separated the two germline ends. CDR3 length: 13 amino acids. In DNA, the CDR3 is TGCGCCAGCAGCCAGGGACCACTCTACGAGCAGTACTTC. Residues: CASSQGPLYEQYF.

The table lists this clone with a few counts. The chain couples TRBV29-1 to TRBJ1-1; D is ambiguous. The CDR3 length is 11 residues. Germline CDR1 and CDR2: SQVTM and ANQGSEA. Trimming took 6 bases from V and 3 from J, leaving 8 bases between them. The CDR3 loop reads CSVLDYTEAFF. In DNA, the CDR3 is TGCAGCGTGCTTGACTACACTGAAGCTTTCTTT.

This chain joins TRBV5-1 and TRBJ1-5, with D unclear. In germline, CDR1 is SGHRS, CDR2 YFSETQ. The CDR3 contains 13 residues. Between the trimmed V and J ends, which lost 0 bases and 4 bases, there was a span of 5 bases. The DNA of the CDR3 is TGCGCCAGCAGCTTGGGGCAGAATCAGCCCCAGCATTTT. Its translation: CASSLGQNQPQHF.

The chain has TRBV6-5 and TRBJ2-3; TRBD2 matches 7 bases. This CDR3 contains 14 residues. With 5 bases clipped from V and 7 bases from J, the junction kept 9 bases outside the gene matches. Germline values: CDR1 MNHEY, CDR2 SVGAGI. The DNA of the CDR3 is TGTGCCAGCAGTAGGACTAGTGTTAGAAATACGCAGTATTTT. Amino acid sequence: CASSRTSVRNTQYF.

CDR3 region: CASSLTGTYNEQFF. The DNA for the CDR3 is TGCGCCAGCAGCCTCACAGGAACCTACAATGAGCAGTTCTTC. The chain is built from TRBV5-1 and TRBJ2-1; TRBD1 might be the D (5 bases). Germline V gives CDR1 SGHRS, CDR2 YFSETQ. V lost 4 bases to trimming and J lost 2 bases, with 10 bases between them. This CDR3 has 14 amino acids.

The gene calls are TRBV18 and TRBJ1-6; no firm D call. The V end was cut by 5 bases, the J end by 10 bases, with 12 bases between. Germline V gene sequence: CDR1 KGHSH, CDR2 LQKENI. There are 13 residues in the CDR3. The CDR3 region is CASSSGVESPLHF. Written as DNA, the CDR3 is TGTGCCAGCTCAAGCGGGGTGGAATCACCCCTCCACTTT.

V gene TRBV5-6 combines with J gene TRBJ2-5, with D unresolved. The end of the DNA is better explained by TRBJ2-7, so the J call may be wrong. The CDR3 length is 11 residues. CDR1 and CDR2 from the germline V gene are SGHDT and YYEEEE. The CDR3 loop is CASSLRTEQYF. The DNA for the CDR3 is TGTGCCAGCAGCTTGCGGACCGAGCAGTACTTC.

This clone came up once. This chain joins TRBV6-1 and TRBJ1-4; D not certain. Germline CDR1 MNHNS, CDR2 SASEGT. This CDR3 region has 14 residues. The germline V and J ends were trimmed by 3 bases and 8 bases, with 13 bases remaining between them. CDR3 nucleotides: TGTGCCAGCAGTGATACACACGGGCCGGAAAAACTGTTTTTT. It codes for CASSDTHGPEKLFF.

This chain uses TRBV6-5 with TRBJ1-3; perhaps TRBD1 as D (5 bases). This CDR3 comprises 15 residues. From germline, CDR1 is MNHEY and CDR2 SVGAGI. V lost 7 bases and J lost 0, with 13 bases in between. The CDR3 is CASKADSYSGNTIYF. CDR3 in DNA: TGTGCCAGCAAAGCCGACAGCTACTCTGGAAACACCATATATTTT.

The chain joins TRBV19 to TRBJ1-5, with 7 bases aligning to TRBD1. CDR1 is LNHDA, CDR2 SQIVND, per germline (reference sequence). V lost 6 bases to trimming and J lost 5 bases; unmatched junction nucleotides: 10. The CDR3 is 15 amino acids. CDR3 bases: TGTGCCAGTAGAGCGGGCAGGGGGAGAGATCAGCCCCAGCATTTT. Translated: CASRAGRGRDQPQHF.

The genes are TRBV6-5 and TRBJ2-5; D is unclear. Per the germline V gene, CDR1 is MNHEY and CDR2 is SVGAGI. This CDR3 region has 16 residues. V was pared by 0 bases and J by 1 base, with 12 bases between. The CDR3 DNA sequence: TGTGCCAGCAGTTACTCGATAGGGATTGGCCAAGAGACCCAGTACTTC. Translating it yields CASSYSIGIGQETQYF.

The V call is TRBV5-4, the J call TRBJ1-2; a possible D gene is TRBD1 (5 bases). Trimming removed 6 bases at V and 0 bases at J, with 15 bases between. Germline CDR1 is SGHNT and CDR2 is YYREEE (reference sequence). The CDR3 is 15 residues long. DNA for the CDR3: TGTGCCAGCACCTCAGGGCTCCTAGCTAACTATGGCTACACCTTC. Translated, it gives CASTSGLLANYGYTF. The full variable domain, with the rest looked up from reference TRBV5-4 and TRBJ1-2, is ETGVTQSPTHLIKTRGQQVTLRCSSQSGHNTVSWYQQALGQGPQFIFQYYREEENGRGNFPPRFSGLQFPNYSSELNVNALELDDSALYLCASTSGLLANYGYTFGSGTRLTVV.

This clone occurred a few times. This sequence joins TRBV28 and TRBJ1-2; D gene unclear. Trimming cost V 7 bases and J 0 bases, with 15 bases left between them. This CDR3 is 15 amino acids long. Germline assignment: CDR1 MDHEN and CDR2 SYDVKM. Here the CDR3 DNA reads TGTGCCAGCAATGTCGTGTCAGGCACTAACTATGGCTACACCTTC. The encoded protein is CASNVVSGTNYGYTF.

CDR3 in amino acids: CASRDTGGGYTF. The CDR3 DNA reads as TGCGCCAGCAGAGATACCGGAGGTGGCTACACCTTC. The chain employs TRBV5-1 and TRBJ1-2; D remains unclear. CDR1 and CDR2 from the germline V gene are SGHRS and YFSETQ. CDR3 length equals 12 residues. The V gene lost 5 bases and the J gene lost 7 bases, with 12 bases spanning the gap.

The rearrangement uses TRBV7-2 and TRBJ1-5; unclear D gene. The germline V gene encodes CDR1 SGHTA and CDR2 FQGNSA. This CDR3 region has 12 residues. V lost 6 bases, J lost 0 bases, and 3 bases lay in between. Here the CDR3 DNA reads TGTGCCAGCAGTTATAGCAATCAGCCCCAGCATTTT. Translation gives CASSYSNQPQHF. The full variable domain, with the rest looked up from reference TRBV7-2 and TRBJ1-5, is GAGVSQSPSNKVTEKGKDVELRCDPISGHTALYWYRQSLGQGLEFLIYFQGNSAPDKSGLPSDRFSAERTGGSVSTLTIQRTQQEDSAVYLCASSYSNQPQHFGDGTRLSIL.

V and J are TRBV9 and TRBJ2-3; possibly TRBD2 for D (6 bases). Trimming removed 0 bases from V and 1 base from J, with 12 bases in between. The germline V gene encodes CDR1 SGDLS and CDR2 YYNGEE. The CDR3 is 16 amino acids. The CDR3 region has the DNA TGTGCCAGCAGCGTAGGATCCCGCGGGGGCACAGATACGCAGTATTTT. It translates to CASSVGSRGGTDTQYF.